This T cell receptor beta chain was sequenced for a study of identical twins (dated by TCRdb to the mid-2010s). Background on the whole study: To test whether fetal clonotypes persist, this study deep-sequenced TCR alpha and beta repertoires from monozygotic twins, from unrelated adults of various ages, and from cord blood. To rule out contamination, replicate twin experiments were performed at different times with different library preparation protocols.

After removal of 5 bases from V and 8 bases from J, the junction retains 6 bases not matched to a gene. Including cysteine and phenylalanine, the CDR3 has 13 amino acids. The DNA shown is the 39-base CDR3, in frame from base 1. All donors were healthy Caucasians. Three pairs of female monozygotic twins, all aged roughly 18 to 29 years, made up the twin cohort. The RNA used for TCR libraries was isolated from peripheral blood mononuclear cells. This clonotype was observed many times. Its binding antigen is unknown. No much larger clonotype is one base removed from it; base qualities were not supplied. The method behind the library was 5' RACE. For sequencing, an Illumina HiSeq 2000 was employed. Template switching added a universal primer binding site, and the final cDNA carried a unique molecular identifier that allowed TCR cDNA molecules to be counted accurately. Specific primers in the conserved constant-segment region were used to synthesize first-strand cDNA for TCR alpha and beta chains. To control for contamination, every cDNA library was double barcoded, receiving both a SMART-Mk sample barcode and Illumina barcodes. TruSeq adapter sequences, together with Illumina sample barcodes, were added in two successive PCR steps. TCR alpha and beta cDNA libraries were sequenced on the Illumina HiSeq platform with custom primers. As for the original processing: Raw reads were processed with MiGEC to extract unique molecular identifiers, and MiXCR was used to determine CDR3 positions. Recombination models were inferred per individual with the repgenHMM and IGoR tools using an EM algorithm. The analysis of shared clonotypes was done with the tcR package in R, with sharing normalized by the product of cloneset sizes. To study raw recombination free of thymic and clonal selection effects, out-of-frame nonproductive sequences were analyzed. The raw public data were reprocessed by TCRdb itself: fastp quality trimming at Q25, MiXCR clonotype calling, in-frame beta chains only. Under each unique CDR3 protein, matching rows form one entry showing the most common genes and DNA. TCRdb, not the authors, supplied the V and J calls. The sample table lists approximately 630,000 distinct CDR3 sequences, less than 9% of them with a count of one. Around 1.6% of the sample is in the top ten clones.

General findings and caveats noted by the study authors: Fewer insertions were carried by abundant cord blood beta clonotypes, a similar but weaker trend appeared in young adult naive repertoires, and no such trend appeared in memory repertoires. In beta out-of-frame sequences, excess twin sharing was weaker, because having fewer shared sequences lowered the signal-to-noise ratio. Conclusions relied on cross-sectional statistical analysis, since the same donors could not be followed over many years. Out-of-frame TCR alpha sequences shared between twins showed an excess of low generation-probability sequences compared with coincidental sharing between unrelated individuals. Zero-insertion analyses could be partly confounded by invariant T cells such as MAIT and iNKT, although diverse VJ usage argued against such confounding for most clonotypes. Out-of-frame TCR alpha sharing in monozygotic twins was systematically underestimated by recombination models, whereas sharing between unrelated individuals was in agreement with the recombination models.

Separately, the same data were catalogued under a study of yellow fever vaccine responses in identical twins. Per that second paper: According to the authors, in identical twins the way T cells responded to vaccination appeared partly convergent and partly personalized. In identical twins, the study followed T cell clones that responded to the vaccine with precision.

The rearranged segments are TRBV12-3 or TRBV12-4 and TRBJ2-1, with 7 bases aligning to TRBD1. This clonotype was sampled from a woman between 18 and 29 years old in good health. The sample taken for sequencing was PBMCs. DNA sequence: TGTGCCAGCAGTCAGACAGGGTACCATGAGCAGTTCTTC. Its amino acids are CASSQTGYHEQFF.